This T cell receptor (beta chain) emerged from a study of cytomegalovirus exposure and HLA in healthy donors (TCRdb year 2017). The study in broad terms: According to a later analysis, one platform produced both the 120 validation repertoires and the 670 or so repertoires of the first cohort. The study was designed to test whether signatures of past pathogen exposure could be identified by cataloging public T cell receptors. In addition to the first cohort of approximately 670 subjects, a separate validation cohort of approximately 120 different subjects was used. High-throughput TCR immunosequencing, statistical association of individual TCRs with disease status, and machine learning were combined to predict cytomegalovirus infection status. Findings and caveats that apply to the study as a whole: The validation cohort had no HLA typing available for a later analysis, so co-occurrence within that cohort was assessed over all 110 or so repertoires. The study gave a list of more than 150 TCR beta chains associated with cytomegalovirus. While some public TCRs were present in many individuals, most TCR sequences turned up only very rarely across donors. The classifier was reported to diagnose cytomegalovirus status with high specificity and sensitivity in both the original cohort and the validation cohort. Subsequent analysis determined that TCRs grouped into clusters in the first cohort also showed a tendency toward co-occurrence across the 120 or so validation repertoires, and about 94% of cluster scores exceeded 0. The authors suggested that the approach could potentially be generalized to other disease states and immunological phenotypes. A few of the identified cytomegalovirus-associated TCR beta chains were confirmed in vitro to be specific for cytomegalovirus antigens.

Libraries were built with the immunoSEQ multiplex PCR assay. The original methods were these. A statistical classification framework was built to diagnose cytomegalovirus status from the catalog of TCR beta chain sequences. Drawn from immuneACCESS, this table holds only the in-frame rearrangements with V and J called that TCRdb kept. Clones are partly lost; checked studies trace under half to an unresolved V gene and leave the rest unexplained. The DNA gave D and trimming, while V, J and clone size come from that table. The sample table contains over 150,000 clones; only one count was recorded for 86% of them. The ten most abundant clones make up about 2.2% of the sample. Trimming leaves V shorter by 4 bases and J shorter by 5 bases, with the junction holding 2 bases beyond the gene matches. CDR1 MNHNS and CDR2 SASEGT are derived from the germline V gene. The CDR3, cysteine through phenylalanine, is 14 amino acids long. Solely the CDR3 DNA is kept, with 42 bases framed from the first base.

The donors belonged to the validation cohort of under 150 subjects, which was separate from the approximately 680-subject first cohort. With regard to this clone: It lacks a known antigen. No per-base quality is available; no much larger clone lies one base away.

This sequence uses TRBV6-1 and TRBJ2-2, with 9 bases aligning to TRBD2. The specimen sequenced was PBMCs. The receptor comes from a human donor in good health. The DNA sequence reads TGTGCCAGCAGTGTAGCGGGAGAGACCGGGGAGCTGTTTTTT. The encoded protein is CASSVAGETGELFF.